The 10 T cell receptor beta chains below come from one sample, sequenced in a study of patients and donors after allogeneic stem cell transplantation. TCRdb ran MiXCR on the RT-PCR reads and lists one entry per CDR3 protein. In the table there are around 160,000 distinct CDR3 sequences, over 25% of which are singletons. The sample was blood, either unsorted or a sorted T cell fraction (not recorded which). The receptors were sampled from a human donor who was either an allogeneic HSCT recipient or a stem cell or donor lymphocyte infusion donor (not recorded which). It is not recorded whose cells these are; they may come from a transplant donor.

The chain carries TRBV20-1 and TRBJ2-7; D not certain. The CDR3 loop spans 15 amino acids. V dropped 3 bases and J dropped 2 bases, with 17 bases sitting between them. In germline, CDR1 is DFQATT, CDR2 SNEGSKA (reference sequence). This chain's CDR3 is CSARSGTGLTYEQYF. In DNA form, the CDR3 reads TGCAGTGCTAGGTCCGGTACGGGTCTGACCTACGAGCAGTACTTC.

This clonotype turned up a few times. The rearrangement joins TRBV6-2 or TRBV6-3 to TRBJ1-5; D is undetermined. Germline loops: CDR1 MNHEY, CDR2 SVGEGT. The V and J ends lost 6 bases and 5 bases respectively, with 8 bases between them. This CDR3 spans 12 amino acids. The CDR3 nucleotides read TGTGCCAGCAGGGAGGGCCATCAGCCCCAGCATTTT. Its translation: CASREGHQPQHF.

This clonotype has at least ten counts. The V gene is TRBV12-3 or TRBV12-4, the J gene TRBJ1-6, with D hard to call. Trimming took 3 bases from V and 9 from J, leaving 12 bases between them. There are 14 residues in the CDR3. Written as DNA, the CDR3 is TGTGCCAGCAGTTTTGAAACAGTTACTTCACCCCTCCACTTT. It is translated as CASSFETVTSPLHF.

This clonotype came up a few times. The V and J genes are TRBV29-1 and TRBJ1-1; D is perhaps TRBD1 (5 bases). Germline values: CDR1 SQVTM, CDR2 ANQGSEA. The CDR3 consists of 11 residues. V lost 7 bases and J 5 bases, leaving 11 bases between the germline ends. The CDR3 sequence: CSGGARTEAFF. The CDR3 region has the DNA TGCAGCGGTGGGGCTCGGACTGAAGCTTTCTTT.

This clonotype has more than one count but fewer than ten. The chain uses TRBV11-3 and TRBJ2-5, with D possibly matching TRBD1 (5 bases). V lost 4 bases, J lost 5 bases, and 20 bases lay in between. CDR1 and CDR2 from the germline V gene are SGHNT and YENEEA. The CDR3 has 16 residues. CDR3 amino acids: CASSSLSPGKPETQYF. Here the CDR3 DNA reads TGTGCCAGCAGCTCACTATCCCCAGGGAAACCGGAGACCCAGTACTTC.

The rearrangement links TRBV9 to TRBJ2-5; 8 positions agree with TRBD1. V lost 3 bases, J lost 4 bases, and 5 bases stayed unmatched. The CDR3 has 14 residues. Germline assignment: CDR1 SGDLS and CDR2 YYNGEE. The DNA of the CDR3 is TGTGCCAGCAGCGAAAGCACAGGGGGAGAGACCCAGTACTTC. This codes for CASSESTGGETQYF.

This chain joins TRBV7-9 and TRBJ2-7; 8 bases fit TRBD1. This CDR3 is built from 13 residues. Germline values: CDR1 SEHNR, CDR2 FQNEAQ (reference sequence). V dropped 2 bases and J dropped 5; count of bases not matched to a gene: 2. CDR3 bases: TGTGCCAGCAGCTTACAGGGGGCGGACGAGCAGTACTTC. This sequence encodes CASSLQGADEQYF. The whole variable domain, remainder taken from reference TRBV7-9 and TRBJ2-7, is DTGVSQNPRHKITKRGQNVTFRCDPISEHNRLYWYRQTLGQGPEFLTYFQNEAQLEKSRLLSDRFSAERPKGSFSTLEIQRTEQGDSAMYLCASSLQGADEQYFGPGTRLTVT.

The chain links TRBV6-5 to TRBJ1-1; TRBD1 agrees at 8 bases. V trimming: 6 bases; J trimming: 4 bases; junction bases outside the gene matches: 7. The CDR3 loop spans 14 amino acids. Germline V gene data show CDR1 as MNHEY and CDR2 as SVGAGI. The CDR3 is CASRTGGVVTEAFF. For the CDR3, the DNA is TGTGCCAGCAGAACAGGGGGAGTGGTCACTGAAGCTTTCTTT.

The chain couples TRBV20-1 to TRBJ2-3, with 8 bases lining up with TRBD1. Germline lookup yields CDR1 DFQATT and CDR2 SNEGSKA (reference sequence). The CDR3 loop spans 14 amino acids. V was pared by 6 bases and J by 6 bases, with 11 bases of the junction left unmatched. CDR3 sequence reads: CSAQTGVKRDTQYF. CDR3 coding DNA: TGCAGTGCGCAGACAGGGGTCAAGCGGGATACGCAGTATTTT.

This clonotype was observed a handful of times. The chain has TRBV4-1 and TRBJ1-1; D gene ambiguous. Germline-derived CDR1 and CDR2 are MGHRA and YSYEKL. Trimming took 1 base from V and 4 from J, leaving 7 bases between them. This CDR3 spans 13 amino acids. CDR3 loop: CASSQGGSTEAFF. The CDR3 DNA reads as TGCGCCAGCAGCCAAGGAGGGAGCACTGAAGCTTTCTTT.